Shown below are 6 T cell receptor beta chains from a single sample sequenced in a study of vaccination and CD4 T cells after COVID-19. These receptors have no identified antigens. Sequencing of the DNA from cultured CD4+ T cells was carried out with the Oncomine TCR Beta short-read assay. TCRdb reanalysed the PCR reads using MiXCR and keeps one entry per CDR3 protein. This sample yields about 15,000 distinct CDR3 sequences, of which about 28% are seen a single time; about 24% belongs to the top ten. Sample treatment: approximately 11-day PBMC culture with coronavirus spike peptide pools or control peptides (ViraFEST assay). What was sequenced was cultured CD4+ T cells from blood. These receptors came from a human donor with COVID-19.

The genes are TRBV20-1 and TRBJ2-7, with D possibly matching TRBD1 (6 bases). The ends were cut back, 5 bases at V and 3 bases at J, with 17 bases in the middle. The CDR3 has 14 amino acids. Germline V CDR1 and CDR2: DFQATT, SNEGSKA (reference sequence). DNA of the CDR3: TGCAGTGCTCAAGCACAGGGCTGGGGCTACGAGCAGTACTTC. It codes for CSAQAQGWGYEQYF.

This clonotype turned up a few times. V gene TRBV25-1 combines with J gene TRBJ2-1; the D is unclear. Germline lookup yields CDR1 MGHDK and CDR2 SYGVNS. The V and J ends lost 6 bases and 2 bases respectively, with 11 bases between them. The CDR3 has 14 residues. Here the CDR3 reads CASSQPQTYNEQFF. The CDR3 DNA sequence: TGTGCCAGCAGCCAGCCTCAAACCTACAATGAGCAGTTCTTC.

This clonotype has more than one count but fewer than ten. CDR3 protein: CASSYGGADSGNTIYF. The CDR3 DNA reads as TGTGCCAGCAGTTACGGGGGGGCAGACTCTGGAAACACCATATATTTT. This chain uses TRBV6-5 with TRBJ1-3; D is possibly TRBD1 (6 bases). The V end lost 2 bases, the J end lost 0 bases, and 11 bases lay between the germline ends. This CDR3 spans 16 amino acids. CDR1 is MNHEY and CDR2 is SVGAGI in the germline V gene.

The chain combines TRBV11-2 with TRBJ2-4; D uncertain. The CDR3 spans 16 residues. Deletions cut 8 bases from V and 0 bases from J, with 17 bases between. CDR1 is SGHAT and CDR2 is FQNNGV in the germline V gene. The CDR3 spells CASALGQTLAKNIQYF. In nucleotides, the CDR3 is TGTGCCAGCGCTCTTGGGCAGACGCTAGCCAAAAACATTCAGTACTTC.

This chain links TRBV19 with TRBJ2-1; TRBD2 matches at 9 bases. The V gene's germline CDR1 is LNHDA and CDR2 SQIVND (reference sequence). V dropped 3 bases and J dropped 6; count of bases not matched to a gene: 12. The CDR3 is made up of 17 amino acids. CDR3 protein: CASSMRGRRGGRNEQFF. CDR3 nucleotide sequence: TGTGCCAGTAGTATGCGGGGACGGCGGGGGGGCCGCAATGAGCAGTTCTTC.

The V call is TRBV12-3 or TRBV12-4, the J call TRBJ1-1; D may be TRBD1 (5 bases). Between the trimmed V and J ends, which lost 2 bases and 0 bases, there was a span of 7 bases. This CDR3 is built from 14 residues. CDR3 DNA sequence: TGTGCCAGCAGTTTAAGGGACTTGAACACTGAAGCTTTCTTT. As protein: CASSLRDLNTEAFF.